This TCR beta chain appears in the sequencing data of a study of spatial heterogeneity in lung cancer. About the research overall: TCR and UMI combinations that were unique each appeared, on average, more than ten times in raw reads.

Documented time point: sample taken at primary tumor resection. Unsorted samples of tumor, nontumor lung or frozen PBMC had their whole RNA sequenced. A total of around 76 untreated early-stage non-small cell lung cancer patients served as donors. At least ten counts were recorded for this clonotype. The CDR3 loop spans 15 amino acids. The germline CDR1 and CDR2 sequences are SGHDT and YYEEEE. The V segment lost 4 bases and the J segment 4 bases; nucleotides outside the gene matches: 8. TCRdb ran MiXCR on the 5' RACE reads and lists one entry per CDR3 protein. The sample lists around 75,000 distinct CDR3 sequences; about 14% were seen once.

V is TRBV5-6 and J is TRBJ1-5, with 7 bases matching TRBD1. The sequencing used PBMCs, collected at surgery. The clonotype comes from a male donor with early-stage non-small cell lung cancer. The DNA of the CDR3 is TGTGCCAGCAGCACAAAGACAGGGAAAAATCAGCCCCAGCATTTT. Translating it yields CASSTKTGKNQPQHF.